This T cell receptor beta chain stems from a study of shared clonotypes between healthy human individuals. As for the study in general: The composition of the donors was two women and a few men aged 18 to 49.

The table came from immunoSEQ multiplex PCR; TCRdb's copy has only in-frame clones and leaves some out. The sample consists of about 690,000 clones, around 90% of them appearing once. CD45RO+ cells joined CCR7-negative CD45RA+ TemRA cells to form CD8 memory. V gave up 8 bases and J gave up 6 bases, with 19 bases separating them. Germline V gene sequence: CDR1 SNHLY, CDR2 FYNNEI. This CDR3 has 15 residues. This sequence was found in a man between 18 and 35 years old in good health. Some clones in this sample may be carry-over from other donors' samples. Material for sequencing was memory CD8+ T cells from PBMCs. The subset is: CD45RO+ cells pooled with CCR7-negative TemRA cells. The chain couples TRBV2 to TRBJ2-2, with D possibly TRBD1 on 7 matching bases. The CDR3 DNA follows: TGTGCCAGCTCCTCCGAGCAGGGGGGCCCCGGGGAGCTGTTTTTT. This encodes CASSSEQGGPGELFF.